This T cell receptor beta chain stems from a study of Ad26.COV2.S vaccination and SARS-CoV-2 variants. Study at large: The authors gave Ad26.COV2.S intramuscularly, either once or twice 56 days apart.

The method was immunoSEQ multiplex PCR; TCRdb's version includes in-frame clones alone and lacks a portion of them. The sample shows 500,000 or so clones, approximately 89% of them seen only once. This CDR3 has 12 residues. The treatment here: about 20 received Ad26.COV2.S at low or high dose, single or two shots; about 5 received placebo; per-sample allocation not given. Samples came from day 63 after the first vaccine or placebo injection. In Boston, an adult donor aged 18-55 years took part. This clonotype originated in a person between 18 and 65 years old who received the Ad26.COV2.S COVID-19 vaccine or a placebo. This material consisted of peripheral blood, taken in a trial of Ad26.COV2.S vaccine versus placebo. This chain links TRBV21-1 with TRBJ2-7; the table calls TRBD2, which could not be checked here. TRBV21-1 is marked as a pseudogene. The chain's CDR3 is CASELEATEQYV. DNA for the CDR3: TGTGCCAGCGAACTAGAGGCCACCGAGCAGTACGTC.